Below are 3 T cell receptor beta chains sequenced from a single sample in a study of technical replicates of blood from a handful of donors. Assay used: immunoSEQ multiplex PCR; TCRdb lists only in-frame clones, some missing. Found here are about 80,000 clones, almost 98% of them singletons; the top ten hold 0.15% to 0.2%. The source material was T cells isolated from PBMCs. The receptor set was obtained from a human donor in good health.

The chain is built from TRBV18 and TRBJ2-7, with 7 bases lining up with TRBD1. Germline V gene sequence: CDR1 KGHSH, CDR2 LQKENI. With 4 bases clipped from V and 4 bases from J, the junction kept 1 base outside the gene matches. This CDR3 spans 12 amino acids. The CDR3 bases are TGTGCCAGCTCACAGGGGGCTTACGAGCAGTACTTC. This gives the protein CASSQGAYEQYF.

The rearrangement links TRBV5-1 to TRBJ2-5, with 7 bases matching TRBD1. Per germline, CDR1 SGHRS and CDR2 YFSETQ. J lost 1 base, V lost 4 bases, and 4 bases had no gene match. CDR3 length: 14 residues. CDR3 loop: CASSPGGTQETQYF. CDR3 nucleotide sequence: TGCGCCAGCAGCCCAGGGGGTACCCAAGAGACCCAGTACTTC. Supplemented by reference TRBV5-1 and TRBJ2-5, the full variable domain reads KAGVTQTPRYLIKTRGQQVTLSCSPISGHRSVSWYQQTPGQGLQFLFEYFSETQRNKGNFPGRFSGRQFSNSRSEMNVSTLELGDSALYLCASSPGGTQETQYFGPGTRLLVL.

The rearrangement uses TRBV25-1 and TRBJ1-2; TRBD1 aligns across 9 bases. J lost 2 bases, V lost 2 bases, and 6 bases had no gene match. Germline loops: CDR1 MGHDK, CDR2 SYGVNS. The CDR3 extends over 16 amino acids. For the CDR3, the DNA is TGTGCCAGCAGTGAACCCGGGACAGGGTACAACTATGGCTACACCTTC. This encodes CASSEPGTGYNYGYTF.